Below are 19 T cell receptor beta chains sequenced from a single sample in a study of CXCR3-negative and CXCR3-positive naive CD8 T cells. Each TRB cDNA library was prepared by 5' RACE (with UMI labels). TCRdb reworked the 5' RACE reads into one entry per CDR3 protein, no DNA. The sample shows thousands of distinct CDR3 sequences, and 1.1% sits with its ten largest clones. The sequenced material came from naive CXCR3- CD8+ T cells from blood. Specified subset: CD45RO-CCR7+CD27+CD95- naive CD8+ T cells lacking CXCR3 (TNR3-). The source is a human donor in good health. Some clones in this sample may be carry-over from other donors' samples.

The CDR3 protein is CSVLAGMNTEAFF. The chain links TRBV29-1 to TRBJ1-1. The V gene's germline CDR1 is SQVTM and CDR2 ANQGSEA. The CDR3 spans 13 residues.

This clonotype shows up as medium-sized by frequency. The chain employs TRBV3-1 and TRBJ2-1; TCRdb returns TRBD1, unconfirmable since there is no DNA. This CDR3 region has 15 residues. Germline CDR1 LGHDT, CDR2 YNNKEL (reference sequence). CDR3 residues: CASSLGGSSYNEQFF.

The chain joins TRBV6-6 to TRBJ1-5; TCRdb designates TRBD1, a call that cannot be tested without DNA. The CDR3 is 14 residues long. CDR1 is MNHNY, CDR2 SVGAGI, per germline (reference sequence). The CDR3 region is CASIGDISNQPQHF.

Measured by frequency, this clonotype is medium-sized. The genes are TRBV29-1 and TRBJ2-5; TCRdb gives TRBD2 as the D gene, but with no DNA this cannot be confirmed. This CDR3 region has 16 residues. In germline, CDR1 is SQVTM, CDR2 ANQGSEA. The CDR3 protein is CSVETPSGAPGETQYF.

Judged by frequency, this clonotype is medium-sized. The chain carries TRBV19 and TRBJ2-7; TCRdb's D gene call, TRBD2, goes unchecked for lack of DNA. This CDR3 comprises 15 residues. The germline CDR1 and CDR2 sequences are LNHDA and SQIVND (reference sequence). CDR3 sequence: CASSMAASGTYEQYF.

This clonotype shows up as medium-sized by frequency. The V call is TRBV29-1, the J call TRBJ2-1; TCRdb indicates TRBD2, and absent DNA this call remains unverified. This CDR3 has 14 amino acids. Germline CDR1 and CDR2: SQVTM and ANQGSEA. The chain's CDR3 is CSVDGIGMDYEQFF.

The chain's CDR3 is CSVGTEPNIYEQYF. The V and J genes are TRBV29-1 and TRBJ2-7; as DNA is missing, the TRBD1 call by TCRdb cannot be tested. Germline CDR1 SQVTM, CDR2 ANQGSEA. CDR3 size: 14 residues.

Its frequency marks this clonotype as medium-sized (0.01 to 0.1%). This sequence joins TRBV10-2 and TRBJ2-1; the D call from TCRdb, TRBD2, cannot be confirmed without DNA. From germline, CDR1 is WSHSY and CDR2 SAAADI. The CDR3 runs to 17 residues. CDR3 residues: CASGTSGGPYSYNEQFF.

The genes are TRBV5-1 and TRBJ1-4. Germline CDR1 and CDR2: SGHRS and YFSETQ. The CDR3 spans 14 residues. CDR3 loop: CASTGGATNEKLFF. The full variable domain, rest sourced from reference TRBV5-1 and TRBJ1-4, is KAGVTQTPRYLIKTRGQQVTLSCSPISGHRSVSWYQQTPGQGLQFLFEYFSETQRNKGNFPGRFSGRQFSNSRSEMNVSTLELGDSALYLCASTGGATNEKLFFGSGTQLSVL.

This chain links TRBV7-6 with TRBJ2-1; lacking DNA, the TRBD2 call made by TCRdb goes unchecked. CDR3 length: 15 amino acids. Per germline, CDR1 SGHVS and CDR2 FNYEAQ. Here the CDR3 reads CASSSSGGLYNEQFF.

CDR3 loop: CASSHDRKGAEAQYF. The chain carries TRBV4-3 and TRBJ2-3; the TCRdb D gene call, TRBD1, has no DNA to confirm it. The CDR3 runs to 15 residues. Germline-derived CDR1 and CDR2 are LGHNA and YSLEER.

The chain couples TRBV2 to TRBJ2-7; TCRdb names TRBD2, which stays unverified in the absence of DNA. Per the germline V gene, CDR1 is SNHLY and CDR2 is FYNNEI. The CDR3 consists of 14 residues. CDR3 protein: CASSEGRTDYEQYF.

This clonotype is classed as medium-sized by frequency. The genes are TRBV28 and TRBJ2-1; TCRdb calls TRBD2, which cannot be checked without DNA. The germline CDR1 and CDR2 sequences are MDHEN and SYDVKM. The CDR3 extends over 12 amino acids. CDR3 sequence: CASSFRGTIAFF.

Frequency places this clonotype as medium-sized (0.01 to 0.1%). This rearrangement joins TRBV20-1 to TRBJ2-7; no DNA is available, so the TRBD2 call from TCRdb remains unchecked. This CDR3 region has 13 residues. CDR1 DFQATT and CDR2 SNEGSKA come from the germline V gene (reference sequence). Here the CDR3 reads CSATSGRVNEQYF.

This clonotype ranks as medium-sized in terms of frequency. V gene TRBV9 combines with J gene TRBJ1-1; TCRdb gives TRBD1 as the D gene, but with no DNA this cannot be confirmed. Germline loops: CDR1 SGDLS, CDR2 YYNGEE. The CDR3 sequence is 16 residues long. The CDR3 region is CASSAGGTELETEAFF.

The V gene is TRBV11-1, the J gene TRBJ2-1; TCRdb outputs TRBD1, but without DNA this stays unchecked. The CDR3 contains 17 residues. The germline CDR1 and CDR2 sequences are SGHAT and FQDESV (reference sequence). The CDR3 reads CASSGNGAGRSYNEQFF.

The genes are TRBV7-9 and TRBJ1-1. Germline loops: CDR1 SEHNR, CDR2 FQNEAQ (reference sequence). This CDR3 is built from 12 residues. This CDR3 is CASSFSRIEAFF. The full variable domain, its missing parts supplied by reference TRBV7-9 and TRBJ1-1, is DTGVSQNPRHKITKRGQNVTFRCDPISEHNRLYWYRQTLGQGPEFLTYFQNEAQLEKSRLLSDRFSAERPKGSFSTLEIQRTEQGDSAMYLCASSFSRIEAFFGQGTRLTVV.

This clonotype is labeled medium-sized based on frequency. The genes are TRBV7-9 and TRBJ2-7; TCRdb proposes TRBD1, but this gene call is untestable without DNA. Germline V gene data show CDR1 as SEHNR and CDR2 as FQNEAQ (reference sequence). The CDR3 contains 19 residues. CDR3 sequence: CASSLAHGTVIRVSYEQYF.

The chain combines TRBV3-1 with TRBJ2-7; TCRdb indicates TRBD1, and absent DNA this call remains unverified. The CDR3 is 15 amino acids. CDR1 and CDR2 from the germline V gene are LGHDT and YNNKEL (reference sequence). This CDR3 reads CASSPRQGPSYEQYF.